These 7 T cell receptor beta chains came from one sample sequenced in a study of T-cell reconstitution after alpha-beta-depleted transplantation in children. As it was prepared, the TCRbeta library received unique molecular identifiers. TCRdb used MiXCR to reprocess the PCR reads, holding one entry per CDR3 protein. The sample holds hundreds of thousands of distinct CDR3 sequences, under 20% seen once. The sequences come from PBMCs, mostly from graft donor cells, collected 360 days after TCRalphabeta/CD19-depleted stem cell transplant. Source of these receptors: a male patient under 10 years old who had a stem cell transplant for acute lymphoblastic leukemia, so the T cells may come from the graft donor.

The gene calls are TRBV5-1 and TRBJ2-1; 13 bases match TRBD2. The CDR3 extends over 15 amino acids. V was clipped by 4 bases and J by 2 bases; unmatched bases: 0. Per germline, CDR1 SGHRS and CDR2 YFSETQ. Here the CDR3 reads CASSGLAGAYNEQFF. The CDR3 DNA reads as TGCGCCAGCAGCGGACTAGCGGGAGCCTACAATGAGCAGTTCTTC.

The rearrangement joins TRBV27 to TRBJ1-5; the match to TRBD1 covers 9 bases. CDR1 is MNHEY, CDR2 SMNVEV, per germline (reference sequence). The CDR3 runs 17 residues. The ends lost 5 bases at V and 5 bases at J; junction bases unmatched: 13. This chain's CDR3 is CASSPGTGIDLYQPQHF. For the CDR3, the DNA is TGTGCCAGCAGTCCCGGGACAGGGATTGACCTCTATCAGCCCCAGCATTTT.

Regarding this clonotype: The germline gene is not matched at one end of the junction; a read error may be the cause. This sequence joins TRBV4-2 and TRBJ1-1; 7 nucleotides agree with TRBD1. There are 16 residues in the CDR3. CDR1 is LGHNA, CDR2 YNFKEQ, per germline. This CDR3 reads CASRQGRDSMNTEAFF. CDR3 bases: TGTGCCAGCAGACAAGGGAGGGACAGTATGAACACTGAAGCTTTCTTT.

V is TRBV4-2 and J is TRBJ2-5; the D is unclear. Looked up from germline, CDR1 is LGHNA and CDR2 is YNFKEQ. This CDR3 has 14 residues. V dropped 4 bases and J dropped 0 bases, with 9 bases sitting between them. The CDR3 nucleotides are TGTGCCAGCAGCCCCCAGGTGTACCAAGAGACCCAGTACTTC. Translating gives CASSPQVYQETQYF.

Written as DNA, the CDR3 is TGTGCCAGCAGTCCCCGGACCCTTAACACTGAAGCTTTCTTT. Translating it yields CASSPRTLNTEAFF. V and J are TRBV28 and TRBJ1-1; D uncertain. The CDR3 is 14 amino acids. With 5 bases removed from V and 2 bases from J, the gap between germline ends came to 12 bases. The germline CDR1 and CDR2 sequences are MDHEN and SYDVKM. The complete variable domain, with remaining parts taken from reference TRBV28 and TRBJ1-1, reads DVKVTQSSRYLVKRTGEKVFLECVQDMDHENMFWYRQDPGLGLRLIYFSYDVKMKEKGDIPEGYSVSREKKERFSLILESASTNQTSMYLCASSPRTLNTEAFFGQGTRLTVV.

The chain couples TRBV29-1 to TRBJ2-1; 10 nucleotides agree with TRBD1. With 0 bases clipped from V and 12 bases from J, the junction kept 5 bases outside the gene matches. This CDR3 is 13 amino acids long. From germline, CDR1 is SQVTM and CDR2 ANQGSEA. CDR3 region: CSVEDRQGAPQFF. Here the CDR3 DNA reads TGCAGCGTTGAAGATCGACAGGGGGCCCCGCAGTTCTTC.

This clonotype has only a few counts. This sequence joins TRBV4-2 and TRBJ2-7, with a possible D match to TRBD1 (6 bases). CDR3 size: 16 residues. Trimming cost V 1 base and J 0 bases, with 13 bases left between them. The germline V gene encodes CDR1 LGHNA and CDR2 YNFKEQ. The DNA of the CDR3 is TGTGCCAGCAGCCAAGCGGGACACCGGGCCTCCTACGAGCAGTACTTC. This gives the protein CASSQAGHRASYEQYF.